The rows below give T cell receptor beta chains drawn from one sample of a study of blood T cells in healthy people across ages. TCRdb ran MiXCR on the 5' RACE reads and lists one entry per CDR3 protein. The sample lists some 760,000 distinct CDR3 sequences; around 25% were seen once. This sample also belongs to another study, concerning T cells of mothers and their children.

Material for sequencing was blood. These receptors were collected from a boy aged 5-17 years in good health. Both conserved end residues are trimmed from each CDR3. Rows may omit the clone size; those that give it use once, few, many or a size class.

abundance,j_gene,v_gene,CDR3aa
.,.,TRBV11-2,ASSSGTSGVGETQY
few,TRBJ1-2,TRBV29-1,SGQINYGYT
.,TRBJ2-7,TRBV7-2,ASSPLGTWEQY
many,TRBJ2-4,TRBV11-2,ASSLGGAGDIQY
.,TRBJ2-1,TRBV4-3,ASSQEGKRRLDYNERF
few,TRBJ2-1,TRBV20-1,SAGDLSYNEQF
few,TRBJ1-1,TRBV6-1,ASSEWDRMNTEAF
.,TRBJ1-4,TRBV15,ATSGDQLGAPNEKLF
.,TRBJ2-1,TRBV7-9,ASSLVFWSGGGEQF
few,.,TRBV7-9,ASSAPNRLGSEQY